The TCR beta chain described here comes from a study of blood T cells in healthy people across ages. Of note for this clonotype: The target antigen is unknown.

Sample-barcoded 5' priming and a J-beta primer mix drove a second PCR of 7 to 11 cycles. TCRdb fed the 5' RACE reads into MiXCR, producing one record per CDR3 protein. The data contain 1.5 million to 2 million distinct CDR3 sequences, roughly 27% of them singletons. General study findings and limits: Diversity estimates from one million T cells were considered underestimates.

Trimming cost V 5 bases and J 8 bases; bases outside gene matches: 11. From germline, CDR1 is DFQATT and CDR2 SNEGSKA (reference sequence). The CDR3 is 15 amino acids. The gene calls are TRBV20-1 and TRBJ2-1; TRBD2 matches 11 bases. The clonotype originates from a woman aged 25 to 39 in good health. The sequenced sample consisted of blood. CDR3 sequence: CSASHSGRATDEQFF. CDR3 sequence (DNA): TGCAGTGCTTCCCATAGCGGGAGGGCCACGGATGAGCAGTTCTTC.